The entry that follows covers one T cell receptor (beta chain) sequence. In its sample, this clonotype was seen a few times. The clone's antigen remains unknown. Per-base quality was not reported, and no clone a single base away is much larger than it. These data come from a study of T cells in Graves' hyperthyroidism and ophthalmopathy (dated by TCRdb to between 2019 and 2020). About the investigation overall: Peripheral blood samples were taken at initial diagnosis, before any treatment was given. To identify distinguishing TCR V-J signatures, a discovery cohort of 90 to 100 patients was used, comprising 43 with Graves' ophthalmopathy and 55 to 65 with stable Graves' hyperthyroidism. Whether ophthalmopathy could be predicted prospectively was tested in an independent validation cohort made up of roughly 19 hyperthyroidism patients plus 17 patients who later progressed to ophthalmopathy. The 100 or so discovery patients were randomly split 7:3 into training and test sets. The study also compared thyroid tissue and blood T-cell repertoires from several Graves' hyperthyroidism patients. After blood sampling, hyperthyroidism patients were treated with methimazole at a starting dose of 30 mg daily, and ophthalmopathy patients were treated with high-dose intravenous methylprednisolone. According to the paper, TCR Vbeta CDR3 sequencing was carried out on 135 peripheral blood samples, which came from approximately 43 ophthalmopathy, 80 or so hyperthyroidism and some 17 progressor patients. Results and caveats for the whole study, not just this receptor: Most expanded thyroid clonotypes (frequency above 0.001) were also detected in blood, a finding suggesting that blood repertoires may reflect thyroid immune responses. During validation, the model predicted progression to ophthalmopathy a median of around 6 months ahead of onset, with around 71% sensitivity and almost 75% specificity. Sample size was not statistically predetermined, and blinding of investigators to group allocation was not performed. Ophthalmopathy was separated from stable hyperthyroidism by a 13 V-J signature model, with about 88% sensitivity and around 81% specificity obtained in cross-validation and 80%/75% obtained in testing.

Amplification of TCR beta CDR3 regions was carried out from RNA transcripts. The TCR CDR3 was subjected to a first round of RT-PCR using the HTBI primer set and the Qiagen OneStep RT-PCR kit. A second multiplex PCR round built the libraries, followed by size selection and purification. Paired-end sequencing of the libraries was performed with 100 bp reads on an Illumina HiSeq2000. Under the source paper's analysis protocol: Raw data were processed with SOAPnuke, discarding reads with adapters, uncalled bases, mean Phred below 15, or no exact constant-primer or identifier match. High-quality paired reads were merged with COPE v1.2.5, and unique nucleotide sequences were defined as clonotypes. MiTCR v1.1 was used to align clonotypes to the IMGT TRBV, TRBD and TRBJ reference segments. Only V-J combinations with frequency above 0.0001, covering 99% to 99.2% of repertoires, were analysed. A TCS score was defined as the ratio of F50 (clonal expansion) to E x V (chaos), with BLOSUM62-based TCRdist applied between CDR3 peptides within each V-J. Welch's t-statistics and random forest reduced roughly 530 V-J features to under 15, which were used in a naive Bayes classifier (R e1071). Using fastp trimming at Q25 and MiXCR clonotype assembly, TCRdb reanalyzed the public sequencing data and kept in-frame beta chains. Every distinct CDR3 protein forms one entry, paired with its most common genes and DNA. The V and J calls shown here were made by TCRdb, not taken from the authors' results. Counted in this sample were hundreds of thousands of distinct CDR3 sequences; approximately 20% of them appeared once. Jointly, the top ten make up about half of the sample.

CDR1 and CDR2, per the germline V gene (reference sequence), are DFQATT and SNEGSKA. V loses 0 bases at its end and J loses 7 bases; junction bases beyond the gene matches: 3. The CDR3 goes from the cysteine to the phenylalanine over 14 residues. The entry retains the CDR3 DNA only, 42 bases that are in frame from base 1. Ophthalmopathy patients had moderately to severely active disease, Clinical Activity Score of at least 3, NOSPECS grade of at least 4, and duration under 3 months. Exclusion was applied to patients with uncontrolled infections, other autoimmune diseases, pregnancy or lactation. Clinical symptoms, serum thyroxine and TRAb, thyroid ultrasound, and orbital computed tomography formed the basis for the diagnoses. Ficoll-Paque density gradient centrifugation was used to isolate PBMCs from around 10 ml of fresh peripheral blood. Trizol reagent was used to extract total RNA, and RNA quality was then checked on an Agilent 2100 Bioanalyzer.

The receptor chain draws on TRBV20-1 and TRBJ1-5; TRBD1 agrees with 10 junctional bases. The material sequenced was blood. This receptor was identified in a man aged 40-49 years with Graves' ophthalmopathy. The DNA is as follows: TGCAGTGCTAGAGAAACGGGACAGGGGCAGCCCCAGCATTTT. It is translated as CSARETGQGQPQHF.